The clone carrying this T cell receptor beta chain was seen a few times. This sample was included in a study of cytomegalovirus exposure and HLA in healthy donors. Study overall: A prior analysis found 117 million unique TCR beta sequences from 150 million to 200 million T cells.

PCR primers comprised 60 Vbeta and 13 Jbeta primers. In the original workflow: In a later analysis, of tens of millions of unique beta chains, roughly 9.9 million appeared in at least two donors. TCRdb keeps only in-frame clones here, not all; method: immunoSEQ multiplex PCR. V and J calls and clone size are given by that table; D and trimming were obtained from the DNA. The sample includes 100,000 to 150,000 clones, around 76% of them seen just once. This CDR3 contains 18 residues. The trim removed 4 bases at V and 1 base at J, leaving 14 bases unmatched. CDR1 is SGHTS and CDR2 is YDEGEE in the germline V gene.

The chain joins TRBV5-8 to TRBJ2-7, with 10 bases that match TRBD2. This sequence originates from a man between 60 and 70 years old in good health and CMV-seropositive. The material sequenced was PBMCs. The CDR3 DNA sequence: TGTGCCAGCAGCCTCTCCGGGACTAGCGTCCGCTATTCCTACGAGCAGTACTTC. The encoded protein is CASSLSGTSVRYSYEQYF.